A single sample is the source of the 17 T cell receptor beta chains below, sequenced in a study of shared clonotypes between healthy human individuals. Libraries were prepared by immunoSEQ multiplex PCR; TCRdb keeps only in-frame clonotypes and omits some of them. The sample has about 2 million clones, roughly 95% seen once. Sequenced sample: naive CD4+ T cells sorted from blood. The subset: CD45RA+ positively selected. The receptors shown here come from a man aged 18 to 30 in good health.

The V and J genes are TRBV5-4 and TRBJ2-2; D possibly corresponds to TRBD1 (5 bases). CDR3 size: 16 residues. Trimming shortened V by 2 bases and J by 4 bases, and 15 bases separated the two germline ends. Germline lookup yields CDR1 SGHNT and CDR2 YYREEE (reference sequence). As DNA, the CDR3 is TGTGCCAGCAGCTTCCTTATTGGACACTCCACCGGGGAGCTGTTTTTT. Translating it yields CASSFLIGHSTGELFF.

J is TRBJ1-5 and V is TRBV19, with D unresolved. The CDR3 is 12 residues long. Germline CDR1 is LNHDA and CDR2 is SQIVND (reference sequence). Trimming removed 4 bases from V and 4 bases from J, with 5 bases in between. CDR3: CASSTQNQPQHF. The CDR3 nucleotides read TGTGCCAGTAGTACCCAGAATCAGCCCCAGCATTTT.

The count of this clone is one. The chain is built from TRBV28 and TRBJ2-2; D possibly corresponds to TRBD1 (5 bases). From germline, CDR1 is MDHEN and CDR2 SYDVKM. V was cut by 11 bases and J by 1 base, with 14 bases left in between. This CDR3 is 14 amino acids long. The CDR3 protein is CAGKRGKNTGELFF. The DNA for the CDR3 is TGTGCCGGAAAAAGGGGCAAGAACACCGGGGAGCTGTTTTTT.

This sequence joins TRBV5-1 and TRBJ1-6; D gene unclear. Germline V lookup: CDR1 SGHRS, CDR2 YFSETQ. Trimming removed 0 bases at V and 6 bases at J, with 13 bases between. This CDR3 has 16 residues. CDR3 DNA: TGCGCCAGCAGCTTGGGCGTCGGGCAGACTAATTCACCCCTCCACTTT. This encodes CASSLGVGQTNSPLHF.

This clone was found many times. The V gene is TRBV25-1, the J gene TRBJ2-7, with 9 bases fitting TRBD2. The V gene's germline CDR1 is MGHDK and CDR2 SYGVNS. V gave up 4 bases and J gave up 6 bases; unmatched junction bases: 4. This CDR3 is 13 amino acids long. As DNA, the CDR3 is TGTGCCAGCAGTGGAGCGGGAGGAATCGAGCAGTACTTC. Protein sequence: CASSGAGGIEQYF.

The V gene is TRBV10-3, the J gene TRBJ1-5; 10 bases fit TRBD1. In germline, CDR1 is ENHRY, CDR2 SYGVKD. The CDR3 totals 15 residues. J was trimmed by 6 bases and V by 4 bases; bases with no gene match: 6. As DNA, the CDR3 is TGTGCCATCAGTGGGACAGGGGGTTGGAGTCAGCCCCAGCATTTT. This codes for CAISGTGGWSQPQHF.

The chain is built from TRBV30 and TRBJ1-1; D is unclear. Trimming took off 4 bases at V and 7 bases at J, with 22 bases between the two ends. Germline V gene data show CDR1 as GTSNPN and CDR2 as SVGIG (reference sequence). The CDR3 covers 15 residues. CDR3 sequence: CAWNSRGSIVVEAFF. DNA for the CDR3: TGTGCCTGGAACTCAAGAGGGAGTATAGTGGTTGAAGCTTTCTTT.

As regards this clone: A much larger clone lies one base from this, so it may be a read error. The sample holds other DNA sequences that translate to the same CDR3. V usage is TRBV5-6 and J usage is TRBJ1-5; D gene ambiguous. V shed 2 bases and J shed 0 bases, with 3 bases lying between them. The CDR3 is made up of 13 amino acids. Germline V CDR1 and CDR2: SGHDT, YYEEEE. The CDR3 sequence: CASSLGSNQPQHF. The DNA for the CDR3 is TGTGCCAGCAGCTTAGGTAGCAATCAGCCCCAGCATTTT. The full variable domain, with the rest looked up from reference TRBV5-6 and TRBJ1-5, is DAGVTQSPTHLIKTRGQQVTLRCSPKSGHDTVSWYQQALGQGPQFIFQYYEEEERQRGNFPDRFSGHQFPNYSSELNVNALLLGDSALYLCASSLGSNQPQHFGDGTRLSIL.

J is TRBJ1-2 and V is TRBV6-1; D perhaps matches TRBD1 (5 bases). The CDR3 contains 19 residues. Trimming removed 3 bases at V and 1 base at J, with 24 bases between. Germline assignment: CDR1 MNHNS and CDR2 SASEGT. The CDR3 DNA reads TGTGCCAGCAGTGAGGGGCGTGGACTCTCAGCTCGGGATAACTATGGCTACACCTTC. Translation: CASSEGRGLSARDNYGYTF.

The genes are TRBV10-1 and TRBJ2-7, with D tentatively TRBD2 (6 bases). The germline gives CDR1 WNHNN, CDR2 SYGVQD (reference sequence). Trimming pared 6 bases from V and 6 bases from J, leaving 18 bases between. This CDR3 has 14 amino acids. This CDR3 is CASRGGLRDSEQYF. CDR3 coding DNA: TGCGCCAGCAGGGGAGGACTACGGGATAGCGAGCAGTACTTC.

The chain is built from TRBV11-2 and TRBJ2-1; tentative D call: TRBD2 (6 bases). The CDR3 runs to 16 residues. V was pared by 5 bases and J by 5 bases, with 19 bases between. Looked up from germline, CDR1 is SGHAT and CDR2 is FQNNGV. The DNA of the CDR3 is TGTGCCAGCAGCCTAGCAGGGAGGAAAGGGGACAATGAGCAGTTCTTC. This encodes CASSLAGRKGDNEQFF.

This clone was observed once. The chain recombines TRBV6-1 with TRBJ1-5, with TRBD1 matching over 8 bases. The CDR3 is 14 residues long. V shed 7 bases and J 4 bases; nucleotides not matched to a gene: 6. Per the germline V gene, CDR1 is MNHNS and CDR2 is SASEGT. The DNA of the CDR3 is TGTGCCAGCATCCCCGACAGGGGTAATCAGCCCCAGCATTTT. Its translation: CASIPDRGNQPQHF.

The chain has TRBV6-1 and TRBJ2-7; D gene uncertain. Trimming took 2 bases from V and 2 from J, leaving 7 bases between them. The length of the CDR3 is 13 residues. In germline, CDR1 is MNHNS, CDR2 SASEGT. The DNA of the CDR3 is TGTGCCAGCAGTGAATCAGGCACCTACGAGCAGTACTTC. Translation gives CASSESGTYEQYF.

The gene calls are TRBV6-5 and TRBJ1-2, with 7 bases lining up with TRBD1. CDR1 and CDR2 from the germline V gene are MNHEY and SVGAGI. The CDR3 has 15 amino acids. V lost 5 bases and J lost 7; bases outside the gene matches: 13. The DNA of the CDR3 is TGTGCCAGCAGTGGGACAGCGTCTCCTTGGGGTGGCTACACCTTC. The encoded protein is CASSGTASPWGGYTF.

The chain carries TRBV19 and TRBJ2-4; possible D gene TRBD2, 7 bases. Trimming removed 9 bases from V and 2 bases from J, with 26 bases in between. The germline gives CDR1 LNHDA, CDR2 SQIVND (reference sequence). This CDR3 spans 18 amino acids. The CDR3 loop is CASAQNPGGVVSKNIQYF. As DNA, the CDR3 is TGTGCCAGCGCCCAAAATCCGGGGGGCGTTGTGTCCAAAAACATTCAGTACTTC.

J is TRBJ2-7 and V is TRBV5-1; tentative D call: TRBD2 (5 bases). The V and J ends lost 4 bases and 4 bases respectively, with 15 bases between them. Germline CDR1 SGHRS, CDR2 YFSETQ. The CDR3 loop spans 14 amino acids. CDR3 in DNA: TGCGCCAGCAGCCTCACCGCGGGTCCTTACGAGCAGTACTTC. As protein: CASSLTAGPYEQYF.

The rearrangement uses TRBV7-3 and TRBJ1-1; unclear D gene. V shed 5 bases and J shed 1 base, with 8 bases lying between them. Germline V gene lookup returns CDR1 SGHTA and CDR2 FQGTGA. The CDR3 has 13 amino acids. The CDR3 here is CASSQVANTEAFF. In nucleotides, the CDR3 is TGTGCCAGCAGCCAAGTAGCGAACACTGAAGCTTTCTTT.